This paragraph covers one T cell receptor beta chain sequence. The target antigen is unknown. Distinct nucleotide sequences in the sample also encode this CDR3. This sample was included in a study of shared clonotypes between healthy human individuals. The material for each subset, its genomic DNA, was split evenly across several immunoSEQ plates. The data were produced by immunoSEQ multiplex PCR, yet TCRdb's version contains in-frame clones alone and is incomplete. The data show around 2.1 million clones, with 85% to 95% seen just once and 1.5% to 2% held by the top ten. In germline, CDR1 is MNHEY, CDR2 SMNVEV (reference sequence). The V and J ends lost 2 bases and 2 bases respectively, with 6 bases between them. The CDR3 contains 14 residues. Naive CD8 populations comprised CD45RO-negative cells positively selected for CCR7, excluding terminally differentiated effector memory CD45RA+ cells. General observations from the study: Only blood was sampled, and tissue TCR repertoires likely differ from blood ones. Clonotype sharing across donors was expected to vary with sequencing depth. Clonotypes that were shared across a handful of donors made up 4.5% to 5% of naive CD4 clonotypes.

Sequenced sample: naive CD8+ T cells from PBMCs. The sequence was collected from a man between 18 and 29 years old in good health. Some clones in this sample may be carry-over from other donors' samples. V gene TRBV27 combines with J gene TRBJ2-2; unclear D gene. The CDR3, as DNA: TGTGCCAGCAGTTTAACCCCAAACACCGGGGAGCTGTTTTTT. Amino acid sequence: CASSLTPNTGELFF.